This T cell receptor beta chain was sequenced during a study of siplizumab effects on memory and regulatory T cells. Study observations and caveats: Siplizumab gave mappable alloreactive CD4+ clones an average Treg-derived fraction of under 75%, against around 25% in controls.

CDR1 is MNHEY, CDR2 SVGAGI, per germline. The CDR3 extends over 13 amino acids. Trimming took off 6 bases at V and 7 bases at J, with 15 bases between the two ends. Clones were read by immunoSEQ multiplex PCR, and TCRdb kept only the in-frame ones, dropping some. The repertoire consists of tens of thousands of clones, with about 90% occurring once and the leading ten covering roughly 28%. Details on this clone: Its target is unknown.

This TCR was recovered from a human donor in good health. Material: CD8+ T cells sorted from blood. The V call is TRBV6-5, the J call TRBJ1-2; TRBD1 is a possible D gene (5 bases). CDR3 residues: CASSPGSRGGYTF. Written as DNA, the CDR3 is TGTGCCAGCAGCCCGGGATCAAGGGGTGGCTACACCTTC.